The 29 T cell receptor beta chains below were found in one sample sequenced in a study of Graves' ophthalmopathy and Graves' hyperthyroidism. The study amplified TCR beta CDR3 regions using RNA transcripts. An opening RT-PCR round employed HTBI primers and preceded a second-round multiplex PCR. TCRdb reanalysed the multiplex PCR reads using MiXCR and keeps one entry per CDR3 protein. Counted here are over a million distinct CDR3 sequences, 35% to 40% occurring once; the ten biggest clones make up over 8.5%. Material for sequencing was peripheral blood or thyroid tissue (not recorded which). These receptors all stem from an adult man with Graves' hyperthyroidism.

The rearrangement links TRBV19 to TRBJ2-7, with D perhaps matching TRBD1 (7 bases). Per the germline V gene, CDR1 is LNHDA and CDR2 is SQIVND (reference sequence). Trimming stripped 3 bases from V and 7 bases from J, with 13 bases between. CDR3 length: 13 amino acids. CDR3 in DNA: TGTGCCAGTAGTATCGGGACAGCGGGTGAGCAGTACTTC. The encoded protein is CASSIGTAGEQYF.

This clonotype was counted many times. The chain recombines TRBV19 with TRBJ2-5; D is ambiguous. This CDR3 is 11 amino acids long. The germline CDR1 and CDR2 sequences are LNHDA and SQIVND (reference sequence). Trimming removed 1 base at V and 7 bases at J, with 4 bases between. The CDR3 DNA sequence: TGTGCCAGTAGTATAGGGCCGACCCAGTACTTC. Its translation: CASSIGPTQYF.

This clonotype was counted a few times. This chain connects TRBV5-1 to TRBJ2-7, with 7 bases identical to TRBD1. Trimming cost V 3 bases and J 4 bases; bases outside gene matches: 10. The CDR3 runs 15 residues. CDR1 and CDR2 from the germline V gene are SGHRS and YFSETQ. CDR3 nucleotide sequence: TGCGCCAGCAGCTCCGGACAGGCAGCTACGTACGAGCAGTACTTC. Protein: CASSSGQAATYEQYF.

The chain links TRBV10-3 to TRBJ1-4; no clear D. V gave up 4 bases and J gave up 0 bases, with 12 bases separating them. Germline loops: CDR1 ENHRY, CDR2 SYGVKD. CDR3 length: 16 amino acids. The CDR3 is CAISGLDGATNEKLFF. Here the CDR3 DNA reads TGTGCCATCAGTGGGCTCGATGGGGCAACTAATGAAAAACTGTTTTTT.

The chain joins TRBV29-1 to TRBJ1-5; D may be TRBD1 (5 bases). The germline V gene encodes CDR1 SQVTM and CDR2 ANQGSEA. With 0 bases removed from V and 5 bases from J, the gap between germline ends came to 14 bases. The CDR3 has 15 residues. The CDR3 protein is CSVEDRGNSDQPQHF. CDR3 DNA: TGCAGCGTTGAAGATCGGGGGAACTCGGATCAGCCCCAGCATTTT.

As concerns this clonotype: The final CDR3 position lacks the conserved phenylalanine or tryptophan, pointing to a likely read error. The V gene is TRBV25-1, the J gene TRBJ2-7; 9 bases match TRBD1. Germline V gene sequence: CDR1 MGHDK, CDR2 SYGVNS. With V trimmed by 9 bases and J by 2 bases, 20 bases remained unmatched. This CDR3 has 18 amino acids. CDR3 region: CASRSKGQGVARPYEQYL. The CDR3 coding sequence is TGTGCCAGTAGGAGCAAGGGACAGGGCGTCGCTCGGCCCTACGAGCAGTACCTC.

This clonotype was recorded many times. The chain joins TRBV25-1 to TRBJ1-5; no clear D gene. Per the germline V gene, CDR1 is MGHDK and CDR2 is SYGVNS. Trimming cost V 4 bases and J 0 bases, with 13 bases left between them. The CDR3 totals 16 residues. CDR3 sequence reads: CASSVGSAGSNQPQHF. In nucleotides, the CDR3 is TGTGCCAGCAGTGTTGGCTCCGCGGGTAGCAATCAGCCCCAGCATTTT.

This rearrangement joins TRBV20-1 to TRBJ1-6; D is ambiguous. Trimming stripped 0 bases from V and 6 bases from J, with 15 bases between. Germline CDR1 is DFQATT and CDR2 is SNEGSKA (reference sequence). This CDR3 is built from 16 residues. CDR3 DNA: TGCAGTGCTAGAGATATGAGGGCAGTTAGTAATTCACCCCTCCACTTT. It encodes CSARDMRAVSNSPLHF.

This clonotype was recorded a few times. The J gene is TRBJ2-7, the V gene TRBV2; maybe TRBD1 (7 bases). V lost 4 bases and J lost 3, with 16 bases in between. The CDR3 is 15 amino acids. Germline V lookup: CDR1 SNHLY, CDR2 FYNNEI. CDR3 nucleotides: TGTGCCAGCAGTGCGTTGGAGGGACAGCTCTACGAGCAGTACTTC. This codes for CASSALEGQLYEQYF. Variable domain in full (rest from reference TRBV2 and TRBJ2-7): EPEVTQTPSHQVTQMGQEVILRCVPISNHLYFYWYRQILGQKVEFLVSFYNNEISEKSEIFDDQFSVERPDGSNFTLKIRSTKLEDSAMYFCASSALEGQLYEQYFGPGTRLTVT.

The V gene is TRBV20-1, the J gene TRBJ2-2, with 9 positions matching TRBD1. Germline lookup yields CDR1 DFQATT and CDR2 SNEGSKA (reference sequence). There are 16 residues in the CDR3. V dropped 1 base and J dropped 5; count of bases not matched to a gene: 8. In nucleotides, the CDR3 is TGCAGTGCTAGAGGCCCGGGACAGGGAGGAACCGGGGAGCTGTTTTTT. Translated: CSARGPGQGGTGELFF.

The chain links TRBV10-2 to TRBJ1-6; D might be TRBD1 (6 bases). Germline loops: CDR1 WSHSY, CDR2 SAAADI. The CDR3 length is 15 residues. Trimming took off 4 bases at V and 7 bases at J, with 14 bases between the two ends. The CDR3 bases are TGCGCCAGCAGTGCCGGACTAGGGGGAAATTCACCCCTCCACTTT. It translates to CASSAGLGGNSPLHF.

On this clonotype itself: A much larger clonotype is one base distant, so this may be a read error. This CDR3 is CASSPRRAQASRPQHF. In nucleotides, the CDR3 is TGTGCCAGCAGTCCTCGGAGGGCCCAAGCTTCTCGGCCCCAGCATTTT. The rearrangement links TRBV6-6 to TRBJ1-5; no clear D gene. CDR3 length: 16 residues. CDR1 and CDR2 from the germline V gene are MNHNY and SVGAGI (reference sequence). Trimming took 5 bases from V and 9 from J, leaving 23 bases between them.

Comments on this clonotype: A much larger clone differs from this one at a single base, so this may be a read error. The DNA is omitted, as the CDR3 cannot be located on it reliably, and the CDR3 follows TCRdb's listing. The rearrangement links TRBV11-2 to TRBJ2-7; the table gives TRBD1 as D, unverified against the DNA. The CDR3 numbers 18 amino acids, ends counted. Per germline, CDR1 SGHAT and CDR2 FQNNGV. Here the CDR3 reads CASGLAPGASGRDYEQYF.

In this sample, this clonotype turned up many times. The chain is built from TRBV7-2 and TRBJ2-7; a weak D match, TRBD2 (6 bases). Germline CDR1 is SGHTA and CDR2 is FQGNSA. The CDR3 consists of 16 residues. Trimming took 5 bases from V and 0 from J, leaving 17 bases between them. The CDR3 protein is CASSRGLQMSSYEQYF. The CDR3 DNA is TGTGCCAGCAGCAGAGGACTACAGATGAGCTCCTACGAGCAGTACTTC.

There are many counts of this clonotype. This rearrangement joins TRBV7-9 to TRBJ2-7, with TRBD1 matching 8 bases. CDR1 SEHNR and CDR2 FQNEAQ come from the germline V gene (reference sequence). Trimming at V came to 4 bases and at J to 3 bases, leaving 8 bases not matched to a gene. The CDR3 runs to 15 residues. The CDR3 protein is CASSSTGVNYYEQYF. CDR3 in DNA: TGTGCCAGCAGCTCGACAGGGGTGAACTACTACGAGCAGTACTTC.

The chain links TRBV29-1 to TRBJ1-3; D is unclear. The germline V gene encodes CDR1 SQVTM and CDR2 ANQGSEA. With 0 bases removed from V and 0 bases from J, the gap between germline ends came to 15 bases. The CDR3 runs 17 residues. The chain's CDR3 is CSVEDRVNSISGNTIYF. The CDR3 DNA follows: TGCAGCGTTGAAGATCGGGTAAACAGCATCTCTGGAAACACCATATATTTT.

This clonotype was counted at least ten times. The rearrangement links TRBV6-5 to TRBJ1-2; unclear D gene. The CDR3 is 14 residues long. The germline V and J ends were trimmed by 6 bases and 4 bases, with 15 bases remaining between them. The germline V gene encodes CDR1 MNHEY and CDR2 SVGAGI. CDR3 region: CASSKDSSFYGYTF. As DNA, the CDR3 is TGTGCCAGCAGCAAGGACTCTTCTTTCTATGGCTACACCTTC.

On this clonotype itself: A read error may explain this, as a much larger clone is one base away. The V gene is TRBV9, the J gene TRBJ2-7; D is unclear. V was cut by 4 bases and J by 1 base, with 12 bases left in between. The CDR3 sequence is 14 residues long. Germline CDR1 SGDLS, CDR2 YYNGEE. CDR3 coding DNA: TGTGCCAGCAGCCCCGTCGGAGAGTCCTACGAGCAGTACTTC. It codes for CASSPVGESYEQYF.

This clonotype has a count of ten or more. The rearrangement links TRBV15 to TRBJ2-5; 7 bases are shared with TRBD1. Trimming took 3 bases from V and 7 from J; bases not matched to a gene: 8. The CDR3 consists of 14 residues. Germline loops: CDR1 LNHNV, CDR2 YYDKDF (reference sequence). CDR3 DNA: TGTGCCACCAGCAGCGTAGGGGACAGAGGGACCCAGTACTTC. The encoded protein is CATSSVGDRGTQYF. The full variable domain, its missing parts supplied by reference TRBV15 and TRBJ2-5, is DAMVIQNPRYQVTQFGKPVTLSCSQTLNHNVMYWYQQKSSQAPKLLFHYYDKDFNNEADTPDNFQSRRPNTSFCFLDIRSPGLGDTAMYLCATSSVGDRGTQYFGPGTRLLVL.

J is TRBJ1-5 and V is TRBV20-1, with D uncertain. This CDR3 spans 16 amino acids. Trimming shortened V by 5 bases and J by 11 bases, and 28 bases separated the two germline ends. In germline, CDR1 is DFQATT, CDR2 SNEGSKA (reference sequence). CDR3 sequence (DNA): TGCAGTGCTGCCCGACTAGCGGGAGGGCCGGAGGAGACCCAGCATTTT. It specifies CSAARLAGGPEETQHF.

The V call is TRBV20-1, the J call TRBJ2-5, with D possibly being TRBD2 (9 bases). Germline V gene data show CDR1 as DFQATT and CDR2 as SNEGSKA (reference sequence). The CDR3 runs to 15 residues. Trimming took 6 bases from V and 5 from J, leaving 22 bases between them. The CDR3 bases are TGCAGTGCCCCCAGGGGGCGGGGGGGCGCCGAGACCCAGTACTTC. Translated: CSAPRGRGGAETQYF.

The sample holds one count of this clonotype. The chain is built from TRBV15 and TRBJ1-2; D gene unclear. V lost 0 bases and J 8 bases, leaving 16 bases between the germline ends. The CDR3 loop spans 15 amino acids. Looked up from germline, CDR1 is LNHNV and CDR2 is YYDKDF (reference sequence). The CDR3 protein is CATSRDFGGRHGYTF. The CDR3 DNA sequence: TGTGCCACCAGCAGAGATTTCGGCGGACGGCACGGCTACACCTTC.

This clonotype was recorded at least ten times. J is TRBJ2-5 and V is TRBV29-1, with unresolved D. Germline V gene lookup returns CDR1 SQVTM and CDR2 ANQGSEA. The CDR3 length is 12 residues. Trimming removed 6 bases from V and 5 bases from J, with 13 bases in between. The CDR3 reads CSVPTGPETQYF. CDR3 bases: TGCAGCGTCCCCACTGGGCCGGAGACCCAGTACTTC.

This clonotype turned up a few times. At one of its ends the junction is not consistent with the germline gene, which may arise from a read error. The rearrangement uses TRBV10-2 and TRBJ1-1; 7 bases agree with TRBD1. The CDR3 loop spans 15 amino acids. Germline V gene data show CDR1 as WSHSY and CDR2 as SAAADI. The CDR3 spells CASSLPRGPYTEAFF. As DNA, the CDR3 is TGTGCCAGCAGTCTACCTAGGGGGCCATACACTGAAGCTTTCTTT.

Many counts were recorded for this clonotype. V usage is TRBV10-3 and J usage is TRBJ2-5, with D perhaps matching TRBD1 (6 bases). V was cut by 6 bases and J by 3 bases, with 17 bases left in between. Germline CDR1 reads ENHRY; CDR2 reads SYGVKD. The CDR3 is made up of 15 amino acids. In DNA form, the CDR3 reads TGTGCCATCAGCTCCGGGACAAACCTAAAAGAGACCCAGTACTTC. Its protein product is CAISSGTNLKETQYF.

In its sample, this clonotype was seen many times. The genes are TRBV9 and TRBJ1-1; no reliable D call. The CDR3 covers 13 residues. Germline-derived CDR1 and CDR2 are SGDLS and YYNGEE. Trimming pared 3 bases from V and 7 bases from J, leaving 13 bases between. CDR3 bases: TGTGCCAGCAGCGGGCCGTGGTCTCTTGAAGCTTTCTTT. This gives the protein CASSGPWSLEAFF. The full variable domain, in which reference TRBV9 and TRBJ1-1 provide the parts outside the CDR3, is DSGVTQTPKHLITATGQRVTLRCSPRSGDLSVYWYQQSLDQGLQFLIQYYNGEERAKGNILERFSAQQFPDLHSELNLSSLELGDSALYFCASSGPWSLEAFFGQGTRLTVV.

There are a few counts of this clonotype. The CDR3 coding sequence is TGTGCCAGCAGCCCCCTGGCTATCACTAACTATGGCTACACCTTC. It yields the protein CASSPLAITNYGYTF. The chain employs TRBV12-3 or TRBV12-4 and TRBJ1-2, with no clear D. This CDR3 region has 15 residues. V shed 6 bases and J shed 0 bases, with 14 bases lying between them.

This chain joins TRBV7-6 and TRBJ1-1; 8 nucleotides align to TRBD1. This CDR3 is built from 16 residues. With 4 bases clipped from V and 0 bases from J, the junction kept 7 bases outside the gene matches. Germline CDR1 reads SGHVS; CDR2 reads FNYEAQ. CDR3 DNA sequence: TGTGCCAGCAGCTCCTCGCAGGGGGCGGTGAACACTGAAGCTTTCTTT. The encoded protein is CASSSSQGAVNTEAFF.

The V gene is TRBV29-1, the J gene TRBJ1-1; 7 nucleotides align to TRBD1. The CDR3 is made up of 15 amino acids. Germline trimming cut 4 bases from V and 0 bases from J; bases unmatched to any gene: 8. Germline assignment: CDR1 SQVTM and CDR2 ANQGSEA. CDR3 DNA: TGCAGCGTTGCCTGGACAGGCGCTATGAACACTGAAGCTTTCTTT. Amino acids: CSVAWTGAMNTEAFF.